Reported below is one T cell receptor (beta chain). Its antigen is currently unknown. The length of the CDR3 is 17 residues. Germline V gene sequence: CDR1 SGHVS, CDR2 FNYEAQ. J lost 1 base, V lost 4 bases, and 13 bases had no gene match. These data come from a study of a mutant IDH1 vaccine in newly diagnosed glioma. Repertoires were generated with immunoSEQ multiplex PCR, while TCRdb's copy carries only in-frame clones and drops some. The sample consists of about 82,000 clones, 75% to 85% of them appearing once. The sample's time point: week 23, last vaccination. Topical imiquimod accompanied each vaccine dose, which consisted of 300 ug of mutant IDH1 20-mer peptide.

The sequence was obtained from a man aged 30 to 45 with glioma. Some clones in this sample may be carry-over from other donors' samples. The chain combines TRBV7-6 with TRBJ2-7; 7 bases agree with TRBD2. The specimen comprised PBMCs, sampled from a glioma patient whose treatment included an IDH1 peptide vaccine. The CDR3 is CASSSVLSRGRSYEQYF. In DNA form, the CDR3 reads TGTGCCAGCAGCTCCGTACTTAGTCGCGGGAGATCCTACGAGCAGTACTTC.